These 22 T cell receptor beta chains share one sample of origin, sequenced in a study of T cells in Graves' hyperthyroidism and ophthalmopathy (dated by TCRdb to 2018 to 2020). Libraries were constructed by multiplex PCR. This sample was sequenced with an Illumina HiSeq 2000. The TCR beta CDR3 regions were amplified from RNA transcripts. The first round of RT-PCR for the TCR CDR3 was performed with the HTBI primer set and the Qiagen OneStep RT-PCR kit. TCRdb itself trimmed the public reads at Q25 with fastp, ran MiXCR and retained productive beta chains. Here each entry gathers all rows of one CDR3 protein and keeps the most common genes and DNA. This sample lists 480,000 or so distinct CDR3 sequences; about 46% were detected once. The ten largest clones add up to about two fifths of the sample. What was sequenced was peripheral blood or thyroid tissue (not recorded which). The receptor source for this set is an adult woman with Graves' disease, either hyperthyroidism or ophthalmopathy (not recorded which).

The table lists this clonotype with a count of one. V is TRBV10-3 and J is TRBJ1-6; perhaps TRBD1 as D (5 bases). V was clipped by 3 bases and J by 10 bases, with 10 bases between them. This CDR3 spans 13 amino acids. Germline CDR1 is ENHRY and CDR2 is SYGVKD. CDR3 DNA: TGTGCCATCAGTGACGGGGGTACCTCACCCCTCCACTTT. It encodes CAISDGGTSPLHF.

The chain uses TRBV6-5 and TRBJ2-2; weak D call: TRBD2 (5 bases). The CDR3 sequence is 13 residues long. V lost 6 bases and J lost 5, with 10 bases in between. CDR1 is MNHEY and CDR2 is SVGAGI in the germline V gene. CDR3 residues: CASRETSTGELFF. DNA for the CDR3: TGTGCCAGCAGGGAAACTAGTACCGGGGAGCTGTTTTTT.

The chain employs TRBV20-1 and TRBJ1-2; D is uncertain. Germline V gives CDR1 DFQATT, CDR2 SNEGSKA (reference sequence). The length of the CDR3 is 13 residues. V lost 3 bases, J lost 8 bases, and 16 bases lay in between. The CDR3 loop reads CSARGDIEWGYTF. As DNA, the CDR3 is TGCAGTGCTAGGGGAGATATTGAGTGGGGCTACACCTTC.

The chain couples TRBV25-1 to TRBJ1-6; D unclear. CDR3 length: 12 amino acids. CDR1 and CDR2 from the germline V gene are MGHDK and SYGVNS. V was cut by 7 bases and J by 10 bases, with 11 bases left in between. CDR3 in DNA: TGTGCCAGCACACGCGGATGGTCACCCCTCCACTTT. Translating gives CASTRGWSPLHF.

J is TRBJ2-1 and V is TRBV20-1; D might be TRBD1 or TRBD2, each matching 5 bases. The better agreement between TRBJ2-7 and the DNA end casts doubt on the J call. CDR1 is DFQATT, CDR2 SNEGSKA, per germline (reference sequence). The CDR3 extends over 14 amino acids. CDR3 in DNA: TGCAGTGCTAGAGCAGGGAGCTCCTACAATGAGCAGTACTTC. Residues: CSARAGSSYNEQYF.

The rearrangement links TRBV2 to TRBJ1-2, with D possibly being TRBD1 (5 bases). Germline-derived CDR1 and CDR2 are SNHLY and FYNNEI. This CDR3 region has 11 residues. The ends were cut back, 9 bases at V and 2 bases at J, with 7 bases in the middle. The CDR3 DNA reads TGTGCCAGTCGACAGAACTATGGCTACACCTTC. This gives the protein CASRQNYGYTF.

This rearrangement joins TRBV29-1 to TRBJ1-2; D gene unclear. This CDR3 comprises 11 residues. Germline V lookup: CDR1 SQVTM, CDR2 ANQGSEA. V dropped 5 bases and J dropped 6 bases, with 10 bases sitting between them. The CDR3 DNA reads as TGCAGCGTTAAGGGTGAAGATGGCTACACCTTC. It specifies CSVKGEDGYTF.

This clonotype appeared many times. V is TRBV19 and J is TRBJ1-1; D call uncertain. V was trimmed by 9 bases and J by 1 base, leaving 12 bases between them. Germline lookup yields CDR1 LNHDA and CDR2 SQIVND (reference sequence). There are 13 residues in the CDR3. The CDR3 nucleotides are TGTGCCAGCAGTGTCCGAGAGAACACTGAAGCTTTCTTT. It codes for CASSVRENTEAFF. Based on the CDR3 plus reference TRBV19 and TRBJ1-1, the full variable domain is DGGITQSPKYLFRKEGQNVTLSCEQNLNHDAMYWYRQDPGQGLRLIYYSQIVNDFQKGDIAEGYSVSREKKESFPLTVTSAQKNPTAFYLCASSVRENTEAFFGQGTRLTVV.

This clonotype was seen many times. V gene TRBV10-2 combines with J gene TRBJ1-2; possible D gene TRBD1, 5 bases. The V and J ends lost 0 bases and 8 bases respectively, with 7 bases between them. Germline V gene sequence: CDR1 WSHSY, CDR2 SAAADI. The CDR3 sequence is 12 residues long. In DNA, the CDR3 is TGCGCCAGCAGTGAGTCGACAGCGGGCTACACCTTC. This sequence encodes CASSESTAGYTF.

This clonotype was seen many times. The chain employs TRBV7-2 and TRBJ2-3; 7 nucleotides agree with TRBD1. Germline V CDR1 and CDR2: SGHTA, FQGNSA. The CDR3 contains 14 residues. The J segment lost 4 bases and the V segment lost 5 bases, leaving 6 bases of the junction unmatched. This CDR3 reads CASSTRTGSDTQYF. The CDR3 DNA reads TGTGCCAGCAGCACCAGGACAGGTTCAGATACGCAGTATTTT.

This clonotype was seen repeatedly, ten times or more. The genes are TRBV4-1 and TRBJ1-1, with D possibly being TRBD1 (5 bases). The CDR3 consists of 15 residues. V lost 1 base and J 0 bases, leaving 9 bases between the germline ends. Germline assignment: CDR1 MGHRA and CDR2 YSYEKL. CDR3 sequence (DNA): TGCGCCAGCAGCCAAGTGGGGGTGATGAACACTGAAGCTTTCTTT. Protein product: CASSQVGVMNTEAFF.

This clonotype has a handful of counts. The chain uses TRBV7-2 and TRBJ1-1; no clear D. The germline CDR1 and CDR2 sequences are SGHTA and FQGNSA. The CDR3 contains 14 residues. The V and J ends lost 5 bases and 5 bases respectively, with 15 bases between them. CDR3 nucleotides: TGTGCCAGCAGCCCCCACCTCGGGGTAACTGAAGCTTTCTTT. It encodes CASSPHLGVTEAFF.

This clonotype was detected ten times or more. The chain carries TRBV4-2 and TRBJ2-7; 9 bases map to TRBD2. The germline V gene encodes CDR1 LGHNA and CDR2 YNFKEQ. With V trimmed by 0 bases and J by 3 bases, 9 bases remained unmatched. The CDR3 length is 17 residues. For the CDR3, the DNA is TGTGCCAGCAGCCAAGAAGGAACTGGGCGGGAGGGCTACGAGCAGTACTTC. Amino acid sequence: CASSQEGTGREGYEQYF.

The CDR3 sequence is CASVSSGANVLTF. The CDR3 nucleotides are TGCGCCAGTGTTAGCTCTGGGGCCAACGTCCTGACTTTC. This chain joins TRBV5-1 and TRBJ2-6; D unresolved. Germline CDR1 is SGHRS and CDR2 is YFSETQ. V was clipped by 8 bases and J by 0 bases, with 6 bases between them. The CDR3 contains 13 residues.

V is TRBV2 and J is TRBJ2-5; TRBD2 agrees at 13 bases. The CDR3 is 16 amino acids. Trimming removed 6 bases from V and 5 bases from J; junction bases left unmatched: 9. CDR1 and CDR2 (germline): SNHLY, FYNNEI. The CDR3 DNA reads as TGTGCCAGCAGCGCGACTAGCGGGAGGACCGGGGAGACCCAGTACTTC. Protein: CASSATSGRTGETQYF.

This clonotype has a count of ten or more. This chain links TRBV2 with TRBJ1-2; possible D gene TRBD1, 6 bases. The CDR3 loop spans 13 amino acids. Trimming left V 4 bases short and J 3 bases short, with 9 bases between. From germline, CDR1 is SNHLY and CDR2 FYNNEI. CDR3 amino acids: CASSGTDDYGYTF. Written as DNA, the CDR3 is TGTGCCAGCAGTGGGACAGATGACTATGGCTACACCTTC.

V and J are TRBV2 and TRBJ2-7; TRBD2 agrees at 7 bases. Trimming took 8 bases from V and 1 from J; bases not matched to a gene: 8. Germline loops: CDR1 SNHLY, CDR2 FYNNEI. This CDR3 is built from 14 residues. This CDR3 is CASQAGGGSYEQYF. The CDR3 coding sequence is TGTGCCAGCCAGGCTGGGGGGGGTTCCTACGAGCAGTACTTC. The variable domain in full, with the rest retrieved from reference TRBV2 and TRBJ2-7, is EPEVTQTPSHQVTQMGQEVILRCVPISNHLYFYWYRQILGQKVEFLVSFYNNEISEKSEIFDDQFSVERPDGSNFTLKIRSTKLEDSAMYFCASQAGGGSYEQYFGPGTRLTVT.

This chain links TRBV7-9 with TRBJ1-6; weak D call: TRBD1 (5 bases). Germline V gene lookup returns CDR1 SEHNR and CDR2 FQNEAQ (reference sequence). This CDR3 has 16 amino acids. With 1 base removed from V and 8 bases from J, the gap between germline ends came to 15 bases. The CDR3 loop is CASSLEVGRGDSPLHF. The CDR3 DNA sequence: TGTGCCAGCAGCTTAGAGGTGGGGCGCGGTGATTCACCCCTCCACTTT. The full variable domain, rest sourced from reference TRBV7-9 and TRBJ1-6, is DTGVSQNPRHKITKRGQNVTFRCDPISEHNRLYWYRQTLGQGPEFLTYFQNEAQLEKSRLLSDRFSAERPKGSFSTLEIQRTEQGDSAMYLCASSLEVGRGDSPLHFGNGTRLTVT.

This clonotype was seen only once. V usage is TRBV29-1 and J usage is TRBJ2-5, with 12 bases lining up with TRBD1. The germline CDR1 and CDR2 sequences are SQVTM and ANQGSEA. Germline trimming cut 4 bases from V and 6 bases from J; bases unmatched to any gene: 6. The CDR3 extends over 14 amino acids. Here the CDR3 reads CSVAEGQGAKTQYF. As DNA, the CDR3 is TGCAGCGTTGCCGAGGGACAGGGGGCCAAGACCCAGTACTTC.

This clonotype was seen a few times. A much larger clone differs by one base, so this may be a read error. The chain combines TRBV7-9 with TRBJ2-5; no firm D call. V dropped 8 bases and J dropped 1 base, with 8 bases sitting between them. There are 12 residues in the CDR3. Germline loops: CDR1 SEHNR, CDR2 FQNEAQ (reference sequence). The DNA of the CDR3 is TGTGCCAGCGGCTGGACCCAAGAGACCCAGTACTTC. It encodes CASGWTQETQYF.

The chain uses TRBV10-3 and TRBJ2-2, with TRBD2 matching 8 bases. After removal of 6 bases from V and 4 bases from J, the junction contained 7 bases not matched to a gene. The germline CDR1 and CDR2 sequences are ENHRY and SYGVKD. The CDR3 covers 15 residues. This CDR3 reads CAISGAGEITGELFF. The DNA of the CDR3 is TGTGCCATCAGCGGAGCGGGAGAGATCACCGGGGAGCTGTTTTTT.

Only a few counts were recorded for this clonotype. A single base separates this from a much larger clone, so it may be a read error. V is TRBV7-9 and J is TRBJ2-7; D gene ambiguous. From germline, CDR1 is SEHNR and CDR2 FQNEAQ (reference sequence). The CDR3 runs 15 residues. Trimming took off 4 bases at V and 0 bases at J, with 13 bases between the two ends. The CDR3 reads CASSSHPSLSYEQYF. The CDR3 coding sequence is TGTGCCAGCAGCTCCCATCCATCCCTCTCCTACGAGCAGTACTTC.